Listed below are T cell receptor beta chains from one sample, sequenced in a study of CD8 T cells in Susac syndrome. Via MiXCR, TCRdb re-called the immunoSEQ multiplex PCR reads, giving one row per CDR3 protein. The sample gives roughly 300,000 distinct CDR3 sequences, roughly 81% of which show up once; about 0.11% is in the top ten. Sequencing was carried out using CD8+ T cells from PBMCs. The origin of the receptors is a human donor with multiple sclerosis. Each CDR3 is given with its conserved first and last residue. Clone size is not always given. Where it is, it says once, few, many or a class for expanded clones.

CDR3,V,size,J
CSARVGLAGSYEQYF,TRBV20-1,.,TRBJ2-7
CASTGEETQYF,TRBV28,.,TRBJ2-5
CASRYPRPRASTPTGGVPYGYTF,TRBV6-2/TRBV6-3,.,TRBJ1-2
CASSFFHGNTIYF,TRBV28,.,TRBJ1-3
CASSMGPDEQYF,TRBV7-9,.,TRBJ2-7
CSAKGESYNEQFF,TRBV20-1,.,TRBJ2-1
CSARDRVADSSYEQYF,TRBV20-1,.,TRBJ2-7
CASSFAGRTEAFF,TRBV12-3/TRBV12-4,.,TRBJ1-1
CASSLGSLAGGQQYF,TRBV12-3/TRBV12-4,.,TRBJ2-3
CASSSGASYEQYF,TRBV5-6,.,TRBJ2-7
CASSLGTSPRARAFF,TRBV7-9,once,TRBJ1-1
CASSLNRGNHTDTQYF,TRBV7-9,.,TRBJ2-3
CASSLVGQDSYGQYF,TRBV13,.,TRBJ2-7
CASTSGDHEQYF,TRBV19,.,TRBJ2-7
CASSQEQTSGSYEQYF,TRBV14,.,TRBJ2-7
CASSAQPRPDTQYF,TRBV5-6,.,TRBJ2-3
CASSDPGDTQYF,TRBV9,.,TRBJ2-3
CASSYEREIKQETQYF,TRBV6-5,.,TRBJ2-5
CASSQDPATSGRLEDEQFF,TRBV3-1,.,TRBJ2-1
CSADTGGGGTDTQYF,TRBV20-1,.,TRBJ2-3
CASSLTGGSPLYEQYF,TRBV27,.,TRBJ2-7
CATSATTLGTETQYF,TRBV27,.,TRBJ2-5
CASSFRGTSYNEQFF,TRBV12-3/TRBV12-4,.,TRBJ2-1